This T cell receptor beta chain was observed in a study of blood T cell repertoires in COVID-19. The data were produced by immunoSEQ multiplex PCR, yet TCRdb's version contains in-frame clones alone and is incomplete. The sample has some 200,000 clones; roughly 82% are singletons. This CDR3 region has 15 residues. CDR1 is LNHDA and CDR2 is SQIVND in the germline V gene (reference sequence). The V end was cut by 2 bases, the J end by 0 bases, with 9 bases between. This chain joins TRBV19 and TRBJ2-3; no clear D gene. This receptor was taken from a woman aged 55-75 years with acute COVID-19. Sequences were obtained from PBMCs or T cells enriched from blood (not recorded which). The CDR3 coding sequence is TGTGCCAGTAGTATATATAGATCTAGCACAGATACGCAGTATTTT. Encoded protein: CASSIYRSSTDTQYF.